The 5 T cell receptor beta chains given below trace back to one sample, sequenced in a study of shared clonotypes between healthy human individuals. TCRdb keeps only in-frame clones here, not all; method: immunoSEQ multiplex PCR. Here the sample spans 1 million to 1.2 million clones, approximately 80% being singletons. Sequencing was carried out using memory CD4+ T cells from PBMCs. As to subset: CD45RA-negative fraction. The source of these receptors is a man aged 18 to 30 in good health. Some clones in this sample may be carry-over from other donors' samples.

The V call is TRBV4-3, the J call TRBJ2-7, with a possible D match to TRBD1 (5 bases). Deletions cut 2 bases from V and 3 bases from J, with 14 bases between. The CDR3 is 15 amino acids. Germline lookup yields CDR1 LGHNA and CDR2 YSLEER. The CDR3 coding sequence is TGCGCCAGCAGCCAACAACCAGGGCAGCACTACGAGCAGTACTTC. Its protein is CASSQQPGQHYEQYF.

The chain couples TRBV5-4 to TRBJ2-5, with 8 bases lining up with TRBD1. Germline V gives CDR1 SGHNT, CDR2 YYREEE (reference sequence). V was pared by 0 bases and J by 5 bases, with 6 bases of the junction left unmatched. The CDR3 is 15 amino acids. CDR3 nucleotides: TGTGCCAGCAGCTTGGGGCAGGGGGCATGGGAGACCCAGTACTTC. Translation: CASSLGQGAWETQYF.

This chain links TRBV18 with TRBJ1-4; no clear D gene. The CDR3 contains 16 residues. Germline CDR1 is KGHSH and CDR2 is LQKENI. The V and J ends lost 3 bases and 2 bases respectively, with 13 bases between them. This CDR3 is CASSPFVGRTNEKLFF. The CDR3 bases are TGTGCCAGCTCACCGTTCGTGGGGAGGACTAATGAAAAACTGTTTTTT.

The chain is built from TRBV7-9 and TRBJ2-2; D is ambiguous. The V and J ends lost 3 bases and 2 bases respectively, with 7 bases between them. The CDR3 sequence is 14 residues long. CDR1 and CDR2 (germline): SEHNR, FQNEAQ (reference sequence). The CDR3 spells CASSFSVNTGELFF. The CDR3 DNA reads TGTGCCAGCAGCTTTTCAGTTAACACCGGGGAGCTGTTTTTT.

The V call is TRBV11-3, the J call TRBJ1-2; the match to TRBD1 covers 7 bases. Germline V gives CDR1 SGHNT, CDR2 YENEEA. V was clipped by 5 bases and J by 1 base; unmatched bases: 7. The CDR3 contains 15 residues. CDR3 in amino acids: CASSPGGTDNYGYTF. The CDR3 DNA is TGTGCCAGCAGCCCAGGGGGGACAGATAACTATGGCTACACCTTC.